This is a list of T cell receptor beta chains from one sample in a study of HIV-infected patients and healthy controls. TCRdb ran MiXCR on the 5' RACE reads and lists one entry per CDR3 protein. Of roughly 70,000 distinct CDR3 sequences listed, about 16% were seen once; the top ten hold about 6%. Sequencing was done on a sample of CD4+ T cells from blood. The receptors originated from a human donor in good health. The CDR3 runs from the conserved cysteine through the conserved F or W. The D gene is left open where the match is weak. Rows give clone size only sometimes, using once, few, many, or a class for an expanded clone.

size	D	V	J	CDR3	DNA
NA	NA	TRBV28	TRBJ2-1	CASSLKVYNEQFF	TGTGCCAGCAGTTTAAAAGTTTACAATGAGCAGTTCTTC
few	TRBD1	TRBV6-5	TRBJ2-3	CASRLDRAYTDTQYF	TGTGCCAGTCGGCTGGACAGGGCCTACACTGATACGCAGTATTTT
NA	NA	TRBV5-6	TRBJ2-3	CASSWDGGTDTQYF	TGTGCCAGCAGCTGGGACGGGGGCACAGATACGCAGTATTTT
NA	NA	TRBV30	TRBJ1-5	CAWSAQANQPQHF	TGTGCCTGGAGTGCTCAGGCAAATCAGCCCCAGCATTTT
NA	TRBD1	TRBV29-1	TRBJ2-5	CSVRQGEETQYF	TGCAGCGTTCGACAGGGTGAAGAGACCCAGTACTTC
many	TRBD1	TRBV20-1	TRBJ2-3	CRAGTGGFTDTQYF	TGCAGAGCCGGGACAGGGGGATTCACAGATACGCAGTATTTT
few	NA	TRBV7-2	TRBJ2-3	CASSSTSRDTQYF	TGTGCCAGCAGCTCTACATCACGGGATACGCAGTATTTT
NA	TRBD1	TRBV24-1	TRBJ1-5	CATSEGGQGENQPQHF	TGTGCCACCAGTGAGGGGGGACAGGGGGAAAATCAGCCCCAGCATTTT
few	NA	TRBV5-1	TRBJ2-7	CASSLAATYEQYF	TGCGCCAGCAGCTTAGCGGCAACCTACGAGCAGTACTTC
few	NA	TRBV20-1	TRBJ1-1	CSAYRVTEAFF	TGCAGTGCGTATAGGGTCACTGAAGCTTTCTTT
NA	NA	TRBV14	TRBJ1-1	CASSQDSLQWLGTYNTEAFF	TGTGCCAGCAGCCAAGACAGTCTTCAATGGCTCGGGACCTATAACACTGAAGCTTTCTTT
few	TRBD1	TRBV29-1	TRBJ1-1	CSVALGQLARNTEAFF	TGCAGCGTAGCTTTGGGACAGCTGGCAAGGAACACTGAAGCTTTCTTT
many	NA	TRBV5-1	TRBJ1-1	CASKRGLGGNTEAFF	TGCGCCAGCAAGAGGGGTTTGGGCGGGAACACTGAAGCTTTCTTT
NA	NA	TRBV20-1	TRBJ2-3	CSARPVTATDTQYF	TGCAGTGCTAGACCGGTTACTGCTACAGATACGCAGTATTTT
many	TRBD2	TRBV5-1	TRBJ2-1	CASSPGSSGRAEQFF	TGCGCCAGCAGCCCCGGGTCTAGCGGGAGGGCTGAGCAGTTCTTC
NA	TRBD2	TRBV7-3	TRBJ2-1	CASSLLPGTSGYNEQFF	TGTGCCAGCAGCCTTCTTCCCGGGACTAGCGGATACAATGAGCAGTTCTTC
few	NA	TRBV7-2	TRBJ2-7	CASSLSLGDYEQYF	TGTGCCAGCAGCTTATCGCTTGGCGACTACGAGCAGTACTTC
NA	TRBD1	TRBV29-1	TRBJ1-1	CSVRLHRDRGIMNTEAFF	TGCAGCGTTCGCTTACACCGGGACAGGGGAATCATGAACACTGAAGCTTTCTTT
NA	TRBD1	TRBV12-3/TRBV12-4	TRBJ1-2	CASSFWDRDNYGYTF	TGTGCCAGCAGTTTTTGGGACAGGGATAACTATGGCTACACCTTC
NA	NA	TRBV11-2	TRBJ1-2	CASSLSPANYGYTF	TGTGCCAGCAGCTTATCACCAGCTAACTATGGCTACACCTTC
many	NA	TRBV28	TRBJ1-3	CASEVRNTIYF	TGTGCCAGCGAGGTGAGGAACACCATATATTTT
many	TRBD1	TRBV27	TRBJ1-5	CASRGRTGGPNQPQHF	TGTGCCAGCAGGGGCAGGACAGGGGGTCCCAATCAGCCCCAGCATTTT
NA	TRBD1	TRBV5-1	TRBJ1-1	CASSLTPRGRVMNTEAFF	TGCGCCAGCAGCCTAACGCCCAGGGGGCGAGTCATGAACACTGAAGCTTTCTTT
NA	TRBD1	TRBV6-2/TRBV6-3	TRBJ2-2	CASSTTGRTGELFF	TGTGCCAGCAGTACGACAGGGCGGACCGGGGAGCTGTTTTTT